This T cell receptor beta chain came from a study of shared T cell receptors in the human thymus. There are 16 residues in the CDR3. From germline, CDR1 is SGHAT and CDR2 FQNNGV. V dropped 4 bases and J dropped 3; count of bases not matched to a gene: 9. The data were produced by immunoSEQ multiplex PCR, yet TCRdb's version contains in-frame clones alone and is incomplete. The sample contains over 450,000 clones, approximately 80% of which appear only once. These records were also assigned to another study, of human thymus T cells. That source adds: Thymus tissue was removed during corrective cardiac surgery. Gene usage (both V and J) appeared biased in thymic and blood repertoires. Related studies found that unrelated individuals share highly overlapping thymic repertoires.

This TCR came from a boy less than two years old with a congenital heart defect. The specimen sequenced was thymocytes. The rearrangement uses TRBV11-2 and TRBJ2-7; 10 bases are shared with TRBD2. This chain's CDR3 is CASSSGLAELFYEQYF. The CDR3 DNA follows: TGTGCCAGCAGCTCCGGACTAGCGGAACTTTTCTACGAGCAGTACTTC.